Below, one T cell receptor (beta chain) is given with its context. It has no known antigen specificity. Base quality data are lacking; no much larger clone is found one base away. CDR3 length: 14 amino acids, cysteine to phenylalanine. The entry retains the CDR3 DNA only, 42 bases that are in frame from base 1. CDR1 and CDR2, per the germline V gene, are MNHEY and SVGAGI. Donors were healthy HIV-negative adults with no recently reported acute infections or vaccinations. Every donor was a Caucasian adult residing in Nashville, Tennessee, USA. CD4+ T cells were enriched through magnetic negative selection, after which naive cells were positively selected on CD45RA and the remaining negative fraction served as the memory subset. Blood was collected by leukapheresis, and PBMCs were isolated by Ficoll-Histopaque density gradient centrifugation and then cryopreserved in liquid nitrogen vapor phase. Analytical flow cytometry was used to check the purity and quantity of each magnetically sorted T cell population. Genomic DNA was isolated from each sorted fraction and quantified by UV absorbance on a Nanodrop 2000c.

The sample belongs to a study of shared clonotypes between healthy human individuals (TCRdb year 2020). Some background on the complete study: The cohort included a few men and a couple of women between 18 and 49 years of age. For each donor, CD4 naive and CD4 memory were each given three plates, CD8 naive was given two plates, and CD8 memory was given one plate. The study deeply sequenced blood TCR repertoires of about five healthy adults to estimate repertoire size and the extent of clonotype sharing between individuals. To increase sequencing depth and limit assay-specific biases, TCR repertoire library preparation and sequencing were carried out by different laboratories using diverse techniques. Between about 0.8 and 9.5 billion PBMCs per donor were obtained by leukapheresis. The study at large found these results: Sharing across four donors was observed for around 5% of naive CD4, over 3% of naive CD8, about 2.3% of memory CD4, and about 0.4% of memory CD8 clonotypes. Clonotypes shared by all four sorted-subset donors showed higher generation probabilities than non-shared clonotypes. Sampling was restricted to blood, and TCR repertoires in tissue are likely to differ from TCR repertoires in blood. Pairwise subsampling led to the expectation that sequencing depth would affect the degree of clonotype sharing among donors. Even with the large sequencing depth, rarefaction of the sorted-subset datasets indicated that sequencing was incomplete. The small number of donors limited the genetic and exposure-history diversity represented. Larger estimated clonotype richness was generally found for naive subsets than for memory subsets.

TCR CDR3 regions were amplified from genomic DNA by multiplex PCR using the deep immunoSEQ assay. Genomic DNA extracted from each cell subset was distributed evenly over all wells of several immunoSEQ 96-well plates, and each plate served as one replicate. For sorted subsets, around 200 ng genomic DNA, equal to tens of thousands of T cell genomes, was loaded into each replicate PCR. Purified libraries were measured with a Qubit 3.0 fluorometer, size-checked on a Bioanalyzer 2100, and measured again with the KAPA Library Quantification kit. A separate single-read 150-cycle Illumina NextSeq 550 flow cell was used to sequence each immunoSEQ 96-well plate. On the study's bioinformatics: The immunoSEQ output contained only junctional sequences without quality scores, so filtering could not match that applied to full-length reads. Sequences were annotated with PyIR, a Python wrapper for IgBLAST v1.9, and V/J genes and CDR3 were assigned using IMGT germline references. Any read was removed if the V/J assignment was weak (E-value above 1e-6), the CDR3 was missing, or the read contained stop codons, out-of-frame junctions, or ambiguous translated residues. V3J clonotypes were defined as sequences sharing the same inferred V gene, J gene, and CDR3 amino acid sequence. The percentage overlap between two repertoires was calculated by dividing the number of shared unique clonotypes by the size of the smaller repertoire. Richness of each repertoire was evaluated using RTK rarefaction, the Chao1 estimator, and Recon v2.1 estimates of unobserved clonotypes. Generation probabilities were computed with OLGA for all TCRbeta clonotypes obtained by the gDNA method from several donors. Entries here come from immuneACCESS through TCRdb and include only in-frame sequences with V and J called. Some clones fail to appear in such tables; in the studies checked, an unresolved V gene covers under half of the shortfall, and the cause of the remainder is unknown. The DNA was the basis for D and trimming; V, J and clone size are from that table. This sample is represented by 2 million or so clones; 95% of them were singletons. The biggest ten clones account for roughly 0.13% of the sample.

The sequencing input was naive CD4+ T cells sorted from blood. The sample's cell subset or site, from its label and the paper: CD45RA+ positively selected. The chain is encoded by TRBV6-5 joined to TRBJ2-5, with the D gene too uncertain to name. Near its end, the DNA agrees better with TRBJ2-7, so the J call may be wrong. This clonotype originated in a man between 18 and 29 years old in good health. The DNA sequence follows: TGTGCCAGCAGTTCCCTGACCCACGGCTACGAGCAGTACTTC. Translated, it reads CASSSLTHGYEQYF.